These T cell receptor beta chains were read from a single sample in a study of T cells in Graves' hyperthyroidism and ophthalmopathy. TCRdb reprocessed the multiplex PCR reads with MiXCR, giving one entry per CDR3 protein. The sample comprises about 600,000 distinct CDR3 sequences, 13% to 15% of which are singletons, and about 6.6% rests with the top ten. The sequencing input was blood. The receptors derive from a woman under 30 with Graves' ophthalmopathy. The CDR3 runs from the conserved cysteine through the conserved F or W. D genes are given only for firm matches. Part of the rows lack a size; the others show once, few, many or a class for expanded clones.

J: TRBJ1-6; D: -; size: few; V: TRBV19; CDR3: CASIRQSSYNSPLHF; DNA: TGTGCCAGTATCAGACAGAGCTCCTATAATTCACCCCTCCACTTT
J: TRBJ2-1; D: TRBD2; size: many; V: TRBV20-1; CDR3: CSAWGGGGKEQFF; DNA: TGCAGTGCTTGGGGGGGGGGAGGAAAGGAGCAGTTCTTC
J: TRBJ1-2; D: -; size: many; V: TRBV20-1; CDR3: CSASDGADYGYTF; DNA: TGCAGTGCTTCCGACGGGGCGGACTATGGCTACACCTTC
J: TRBJ1-5; D: -; size: many; V: TRBV12-3/TRBV12-4; CDR3: CASSFLPPGRTSNQPQHF; DNA: TGTGCCAGCAGTTTTCTACCCCCGGGACGGACTAGCAATCAGCCCCAGCATTTT
J: TRBJ2-1; D: -; size: -; V: TRBV7-3; CDR3: CASSTQTGMGQFF; DNA: TGTGCCAGCAGCACCCAAACAGGTATGGGGCAGTTCTTC
J: TRBJ1-2; D: -; size: many; V: TRBV20-1; CDR3: CSAREQENYGYTF; DNA: TGCAGTGCTAGAGAACAGGAGAACTATGGCTACACCTTC
J: TRBJ2-1; D: TRBD2; size: many; V: TRBV29-1; CDR3: CSGLAGRYNEQFF; DNA: TGCAGCGGACTAGCGGGAAGGTACAATGAGCAGTTCTTC
J: TRBJ1-4; D: -; size: few; V: TRBV10-3; CDR3: CAISAEQGWEKLFF; DNA: TGTGCCATCAGTGCGGAACAGGGTTGGGAAAAACTGTTTTTT
J: TRBJ2-3; D: TRBD2; size: many; V: TRBV28; CDR3: CASSLLLAGVTDTQYF; DNA: TGTGCCAGCAGTTTATTACTAGCGGGAGTCACAGATACGCAGTATTTT
J: TRBJ2-3; D: TRBD2; size: once; V: TRBV15; CDR3: CATSRDHRLAGTPRGRTDTQYF; DNA: TGTGCCACCAGCAGAGATCACAGACTAGCGGGGACCCCTAGGGGCCGCACAGATACGCAGTATTTT
J: TRBJ1-4; D: -; size: many; V: TRBV5-1; CDR3: CASSLDSTNEKLFF; DNA: TGTGCCAGCAGTTTGGACAGCACTAATGAAAAACTGTTTTTT
J: TRBJ2-7; D: -; size: many; V: TRBV29-1; CDR3: CSVEDQSSSYEQYF; DNA: TGCAGCGTTGAAGATCAGAGCAGTTCCTACGAGCAGTACTTC
J: TRBJ2-7; D: -; size: many; V: TRBV6-1; CDR3: CASSPASSYEQYF; DNA: TGTGCCAGCAGTCCCGCTAGCTCCTACGAGCAGTACTTC
J: TRBJ2-7; D: TRBD2; size: many; V: TRBV18; CDR3: CASSHTSGISYEQYF; DNA: TGTGCCAGCTCACACACTAGCGGTATCTCCTACGAGCAGTACTTC
J: TRBJ1-1; D: -; size: many; V: TRBV2; CDR3: CASSAGAMGTEAFF; DNA: TGTGCCAGCAGTGCCGGAGCCATGGGGACTGAAGCTTTCTTT